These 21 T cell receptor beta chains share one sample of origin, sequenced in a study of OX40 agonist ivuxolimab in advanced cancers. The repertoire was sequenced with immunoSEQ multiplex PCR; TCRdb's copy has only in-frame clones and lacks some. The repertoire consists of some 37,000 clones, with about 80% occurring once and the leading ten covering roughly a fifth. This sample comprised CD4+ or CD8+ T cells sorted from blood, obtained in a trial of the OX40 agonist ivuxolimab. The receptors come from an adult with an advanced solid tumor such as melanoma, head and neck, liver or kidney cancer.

Here the CDR3 reads CASSPGSNTGELFF. In DNA form, the CDR3 reads TGTGCCAGCAGTCCTGGGAGTAACACCGGGGAGCTGTTTTTT. The genes are TRBV27 and TRBJ2-2; the D gene is possibly TRBD2 (5 bases). Trimming shortened V by 5 bases and J by 2 bases, and 9 bases separated the two germline ends. Germline CDR1 and CDR2: MNHEY and SMNVEV (reference sequence). This CDR3 is 14 amino acids long.

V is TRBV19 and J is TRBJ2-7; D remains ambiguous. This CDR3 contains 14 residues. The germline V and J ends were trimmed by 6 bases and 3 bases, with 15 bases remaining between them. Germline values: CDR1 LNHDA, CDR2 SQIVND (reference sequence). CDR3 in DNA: TGTGCCAGTAGCGATGCTTCCGGAGACTACGAGCAGTACTTC. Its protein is CASSDASGDYEQYF.

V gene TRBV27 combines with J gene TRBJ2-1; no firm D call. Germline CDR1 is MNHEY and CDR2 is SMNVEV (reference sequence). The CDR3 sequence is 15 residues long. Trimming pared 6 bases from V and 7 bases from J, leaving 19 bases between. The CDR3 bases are TGTGCCAGCAGGGGGTCTATGTCGGCTGGGAATGAGCAGTTCTTC. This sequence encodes CASRGSMSAGNEQFF.

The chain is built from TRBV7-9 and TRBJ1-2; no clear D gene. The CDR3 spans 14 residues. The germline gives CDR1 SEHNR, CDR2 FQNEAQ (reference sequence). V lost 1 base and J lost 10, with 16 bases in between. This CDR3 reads CASSLGAAPRDYTF. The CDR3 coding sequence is TGTGCCAGCAGCTTAGGGGCAGCTCCCCGGGACTACACCTTC.

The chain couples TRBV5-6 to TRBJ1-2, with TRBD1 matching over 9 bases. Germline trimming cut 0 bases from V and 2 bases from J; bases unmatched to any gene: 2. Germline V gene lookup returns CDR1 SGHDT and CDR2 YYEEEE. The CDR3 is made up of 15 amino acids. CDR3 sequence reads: CASSLAGQGNYGYTF. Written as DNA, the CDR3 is TGTGCCAGCAGCTTGGCCGGACAGGGGAACTATGGCTACACCTTC.

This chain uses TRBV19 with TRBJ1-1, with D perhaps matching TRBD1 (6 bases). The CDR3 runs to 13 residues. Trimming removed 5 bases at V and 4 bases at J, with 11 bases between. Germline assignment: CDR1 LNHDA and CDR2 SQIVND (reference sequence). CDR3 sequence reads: CASSLQGSTEAFF. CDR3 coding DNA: TGTGCCAGTAGTCTTCAGGGGAGCACTGAAGCTTTCTTT.

The DNA of the CDR3 is TGTGCCAGCAGCGACGAGGGCCCCGATACGCAGTATTTT. This translates into CASSDEGPDTQYF. This sequence joins TRBV11-3 and TRBJ2-3; a weak D match, TRBD2 (5 bases). Trimming took 5 bases from V and 6 from J, leaving 12 bases between them. The CDR3 totals 13 residues. The V gene's germline CDR1 is SGHNT and CDR2 YENEEA.

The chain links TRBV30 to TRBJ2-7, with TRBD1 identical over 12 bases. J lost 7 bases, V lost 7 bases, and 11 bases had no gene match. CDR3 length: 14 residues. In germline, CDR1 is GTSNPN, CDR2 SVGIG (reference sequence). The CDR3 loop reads CASARDRGPVEQYF. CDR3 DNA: TGTGCCTCGGCCCGGGACAGGGGGCCGGTTGAGCAGTACTTC.

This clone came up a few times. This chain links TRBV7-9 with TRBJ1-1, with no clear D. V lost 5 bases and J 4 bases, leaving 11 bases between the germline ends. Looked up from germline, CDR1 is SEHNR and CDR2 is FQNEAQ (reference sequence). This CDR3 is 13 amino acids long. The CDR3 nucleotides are TGTGCCAGCAGCCAGGTAGGGTTCACTGAAGCTTTCTTT. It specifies CASSQVGFTEAFF.

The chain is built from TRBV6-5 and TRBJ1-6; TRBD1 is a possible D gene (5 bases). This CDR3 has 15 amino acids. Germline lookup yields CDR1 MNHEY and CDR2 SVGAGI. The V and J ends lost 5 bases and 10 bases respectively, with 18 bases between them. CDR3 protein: CASSLQEHRGSPLHF. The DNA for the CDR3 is TGTGCCAGCAGTCTACAGGAGCATCGTGGGTCACCCCTCCACTTT.

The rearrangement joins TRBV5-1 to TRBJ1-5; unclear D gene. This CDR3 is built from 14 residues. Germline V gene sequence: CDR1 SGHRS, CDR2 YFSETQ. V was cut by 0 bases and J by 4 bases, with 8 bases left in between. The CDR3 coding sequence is TGCGCCAGCAGCTTGGGTGTTGGGAATCAGCCCCAGCATTTT. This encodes CASSLGVGNQPQHF. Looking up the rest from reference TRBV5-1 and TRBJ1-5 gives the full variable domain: KAGVTQTPRYLIKTRGQQVTLSCSPISGHRSVSWYQQTPGQGLQFLFEYFSETQRNKGNFPGRFSGRQFSNSRSEMNVSTLELGDSALYLCASSLGVGNQPQHFGDGTRLSIL.

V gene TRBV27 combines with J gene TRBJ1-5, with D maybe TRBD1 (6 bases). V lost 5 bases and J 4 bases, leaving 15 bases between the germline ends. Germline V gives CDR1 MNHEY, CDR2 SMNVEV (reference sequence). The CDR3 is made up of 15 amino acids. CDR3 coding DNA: TGTGCCAGCAGTCCCCCGGGACACAGAAATCAGCCCCAGCATTTT. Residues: CASSPPGHRNQPQHF.

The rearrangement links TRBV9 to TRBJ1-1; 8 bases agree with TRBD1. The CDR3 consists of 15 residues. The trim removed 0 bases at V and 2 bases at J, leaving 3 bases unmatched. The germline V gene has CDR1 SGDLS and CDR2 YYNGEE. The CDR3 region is CASSVGAGGNTEAFF. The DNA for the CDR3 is TGTGCCAGCAGCGTAGGGGCAGGGGGCAACACTGAAGCTTTCTTT.

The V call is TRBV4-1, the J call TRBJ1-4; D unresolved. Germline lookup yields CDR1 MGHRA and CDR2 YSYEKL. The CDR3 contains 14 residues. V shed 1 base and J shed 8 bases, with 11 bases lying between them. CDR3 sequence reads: CASSQGGLREKLFF. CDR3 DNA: TGCGCCAGCAGCCAAGGAGGTCTCAGGGAAAAACTGTTTTTT.

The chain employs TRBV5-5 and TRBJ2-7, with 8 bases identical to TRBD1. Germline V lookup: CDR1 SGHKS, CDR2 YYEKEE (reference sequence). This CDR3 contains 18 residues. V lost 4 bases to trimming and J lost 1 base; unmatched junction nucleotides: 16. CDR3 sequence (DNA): TGTGCCAGCAGCCCCTATAGAAATGACAGGGGTGTATCCTACGAGCAGTACTTC. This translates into CASSPYRNDRGVSYEQYF.

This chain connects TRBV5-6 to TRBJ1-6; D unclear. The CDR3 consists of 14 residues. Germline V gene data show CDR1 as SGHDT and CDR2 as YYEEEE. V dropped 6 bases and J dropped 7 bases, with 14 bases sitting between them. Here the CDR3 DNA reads TGTGCCAGCACCCCCAACAGTCGGAATTCACCCCTCCACTTT. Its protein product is CASTPNSRNSPLHF.

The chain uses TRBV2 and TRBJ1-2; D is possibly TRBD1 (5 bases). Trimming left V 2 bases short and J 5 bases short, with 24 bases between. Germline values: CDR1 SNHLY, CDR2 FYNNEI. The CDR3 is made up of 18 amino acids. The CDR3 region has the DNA TGTGCCAGCAGTGAATCAGGGCGGCAGACTGTAAAGAGTTATGGCTACACCTTC. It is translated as CASSESGRQTVKSYGYTF.

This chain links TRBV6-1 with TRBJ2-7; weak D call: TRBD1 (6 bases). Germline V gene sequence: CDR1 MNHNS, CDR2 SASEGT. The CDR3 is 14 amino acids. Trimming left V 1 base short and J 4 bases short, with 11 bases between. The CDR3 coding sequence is TGTGCCAGCAGTGAAGGAGGGGGTGGGTACGAGCAGTACTTC. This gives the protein CASSEGGGGYEQYF.

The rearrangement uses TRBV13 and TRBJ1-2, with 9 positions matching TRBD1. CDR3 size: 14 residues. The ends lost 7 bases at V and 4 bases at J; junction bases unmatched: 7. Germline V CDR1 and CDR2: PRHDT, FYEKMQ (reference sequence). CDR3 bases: TGTGCCAGCACGTCTCCGGGACAGGGCTATGGCTACACCTTC. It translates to CASTSPGQGYGYTF.

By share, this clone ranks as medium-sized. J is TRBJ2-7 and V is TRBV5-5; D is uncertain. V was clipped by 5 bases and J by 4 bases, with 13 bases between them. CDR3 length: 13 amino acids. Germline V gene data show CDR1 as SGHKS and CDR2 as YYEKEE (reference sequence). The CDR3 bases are TGTGCCAGCAGTCGGGCCCTGGGGTACGAGCAGTACTTC. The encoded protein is CASSRALGYEQYF.

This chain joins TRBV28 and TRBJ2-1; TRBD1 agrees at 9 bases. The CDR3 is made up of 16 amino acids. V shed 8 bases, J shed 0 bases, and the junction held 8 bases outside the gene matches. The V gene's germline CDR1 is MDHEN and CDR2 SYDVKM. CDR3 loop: CASGRDRDSSYNEQFF. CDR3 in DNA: TGTGCCAGCGGCCGGGACAGGGATTCCTCCTACAATGAGCAGTTCTTC.